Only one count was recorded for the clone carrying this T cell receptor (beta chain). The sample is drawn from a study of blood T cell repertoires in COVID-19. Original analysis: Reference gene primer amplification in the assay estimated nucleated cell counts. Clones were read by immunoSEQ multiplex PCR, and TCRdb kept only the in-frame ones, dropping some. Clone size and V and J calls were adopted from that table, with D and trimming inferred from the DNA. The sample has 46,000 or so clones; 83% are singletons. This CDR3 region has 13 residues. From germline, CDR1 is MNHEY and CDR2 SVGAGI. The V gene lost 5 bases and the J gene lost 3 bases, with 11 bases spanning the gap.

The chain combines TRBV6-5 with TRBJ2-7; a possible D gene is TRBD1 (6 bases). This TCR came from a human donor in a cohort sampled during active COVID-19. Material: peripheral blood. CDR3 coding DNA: TGTGCCAGCAGTCTGGGGGCGGGCTACGAGCAGTACTTC. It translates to CASSLGAGYEQYF.